This T cell receptor beta chain was sequenced in a study of T cells in Graves' hyperthyroidism and ophthalmopathy. Notes on the study in general: In blood, most of the thyroid clonotypes expanded above 0.001 were also present.

Points on this clonotype: The antigen is undetermined.

Deletions cut 2 bases from V and 2 bases from J, with 13 bases between. Germline CDR1 MNHEY, CDR2 SMNVEV (reference sequence). The CDR3 sequence is 15 residues long. The CDR3 regions of TCR beta were amplified from RNA transcripts. The HTBI set primed first-round TCR CDR3 RT-PCR. MiXCR, applied by TCRdb to the multiplex PCR reads, yields one record per CDR3 protein. Counted here are about 740,000 distinct CDR3 sequences, 14% occurring once; the ten biggest clones make up approximately 10%. Stable hyperthyroidism: no ophthalmopathy progression over 18 months of follow-up. Disease duration under 2 months; hyperthyroidism patients were aged 18 to 65.

Input material: blood. The TCR sequence derives from a woman between 18 and 29 years old with Graves' hyperthyroidism. The rearrangement uses TRBV27 and TRBJ2-7; the D gene is possibly TRBD2 (5 bases). This CDR3 reads CASSLAGNPAYEQYF. The CDR3 DNA reads as TGTGCCAGCAGTTTAGCGGGCAATCCCGCCTACGAGCAGTACTTC.